A selection of T cell receptor beta chains follows, all from one sample in a study of post-analysis software for immune sequencing data. TCRdb re-analysed the PCR reads in MiXCR, keeping a single row per CDR3 protein. Among hundreds of thousands of distinct CDR3 sequences listed, roughly 58% were seen once. Material for sequencing was blood. The receptors shown here come from a girl aged 5 to 17 with multiple sclerosis. Both conserved end residues are part of each CDR3. D genes are given only for firm matches. Clone sizes are given selectively: once, few, many, or a class where the clone is expanded.

abundance	d_gene	len	v_gene	j_gene	CDR3aa	CDR3nt
.	.	13	TRBV4-1	TRBJ2-3	CASSGGPTDTQYF	TGCGCCAGCAGCGGTGGGCCCACGGATACGCAGTATTTT
few	.	12	TRBV20-1	TRBJ2-7	CSARAFGYEQYF	TGCAGTGCTAGAGCGTTCGGATACGAGCAGTACTTC
.	TRBD2	18	TRBV5-1	TRBJ2-7	CASSLFGSSGRDPGEQYF	TGCGCCAGCAGCTTGTTCGGATCTAGCGGGAGGGATCCGGGCGAGCAGTACTTC
once	.	14	TRBV11-2	TRBJ1-1	CASSFTAGLTEAFF	TGTGCCAGCAGCTTTACCGCGGGACTCACTGAAGCTTTCTTT
few	.	15	TRBV7-9	TRBJ2-6	CASSFGDSGANVLTF	TGTGCCAGCAGCTTTGGAGACAGTGGGGCCAACGTCCTGACTTTC
.	.	15	TRBV28	TRBJ1-6	CASRLGSSYNSPLHF	TGTGCCAGCAGGCTCGGGAGCTCCTATAATTCACCCCTCCACTTT
.	.	17	TRBV5-8	TRBJ1-2	CASSLVLGTAPYYGYTF	TGTGCCAGCAGCTTGGTCCTGGGGACCGCACCCTACTATGGCTACACCTTC
.	TRBD1	15	TRBV5-1	TRBJ1-6	CASSAGTVQNSPLHF	TGCGCCAGCAGCGCCGGGACAGTTCAGAATTCACCCCTCCACTTT
.	TRBD1	17	TRBV29-1	TRBJ2-4	CSVVDRGATLAKNIQYF	TGCAGCGTTGTTGACAGGGGCGCTACCTTAGCCAAAAACATTCAGTACTTC
few	.	13	TRBV18	TRBJ2-3	CASSPDSGDTQYF	TGTGCCAGCTCACCCGACTCGGGAGATACGCAGTATTTT
once	.	12	TRBV29-1	TRBJ1-1	CSAPGEDTEAFF	TGCAGCGCCCCAGGGGAGGACACTGAAGCTTTCTTT
.	TRBD1	13	TRBV27	TRBJ1-2	CASGNRGNYGYTF	TGTGCCAGCGGCAACAGGGGTAACTATGGCTACACCTTC
.	.	15	TRBV6-1	TRBJ1-2	CASRPWTGSNYGYTF	TGTGCCAGCAGACCCTGGACGGGTTCTAACTATGGCTACACCTTC
.	.	13	TRBV20-1	TRBJ1-2	CSAVTTAMSGYTF	TGCAGTGCCGTAACCACCGCAATGAGTGGCTACACCTTC
.	TRBD2	13	TRBV7-2	TRBJ2-5	CASSRGGREQQYF	TGTGCCAGCAGCCGGGGGGGACGGGAGCAGCAGTACTTC
once	TRBD1	16	TRBV6-5	TRBJ2-7	CASSQFEETGDDEQYF	TGTGCCAGCAGTCAGTTCGAAGAGACAGGGGATGACGAGCAGTACTTC
.	.	15	TRBV20-1	TRBJ2-5	CSARGGGSARETQYF	TGCAGTGCTAGAGGTGGGGGATCCGCGCGAGAGACCCAGTACTTC
few	.	14	TRBV3-1	TRBJ2-7	CASSQALGAYEQYF	TGTGCCAGCAGCCAAGCTCTAGGGGCCTACGAGCAGTACTTC
once	.	16	TRBV15	TRBJ2-7	CATSRVKRTKDNEQYF	TGTGCCACCAGCAGAGTTAAGCGAACGAAGGACAATGAGCAGTACTTC
.	.	13	TRBV7-3	TRBJ1-2	CASSGRQGGGYTF	TGTGCCAGCAGCGGGAGGCAGGGAGGTGGCTACACCTTC
.	TRBD2	15	TRBV20-1	TRBJ2-7	CSARAAAGVSYEQYF	TGCAGTGCTAGAGCGGCCGCGGGAGTAAGCTACGAGCAGTACTTC
.	.	14	TRBV6-6	TRBJ1-5	CASSYPGQGQPQHF	TGTGCCAGCAGTTACCCGGGACAAGGTCAGCCCCAGCATTTT
.	TRBD1	19	TRBV28	TRBJ1-5	CASSLLGTGGIGSNQPQHF	TGTGCCAGCAGTCTCCTGGGGACAGGGGGAATCGGCAGCAATCAGCCCCAGCATTTT
.	.	16	TRBV20-1	TRBJ2-1	CSARGAARSSYNEQFF	TGCAGTGCTAGAGGGGCGGCCCGGAGCTCCTACAATGAGCAGTTCTTC
few	TRBD1	10	TRBV10-3	TRBJ1-2	CATGTDGYTF	TGTGCCACAGGGACAGATGGCTACACCTTC
.	TRBD1	17	TRBV20-1	TRBJ2-1	CSARDMQGATYYNEQFF	TGCAGTGCTAGAGATATGCAGGGGGCTACATACTACAATGAGCAGTTCTTC
.	.	14	TRBV28	TRBJ2-1	CASSLGSGQGEQFF	TGTGCCAGCAGTTTAGGGAGCGGTCAGGGTGAGCAGTTCTTC